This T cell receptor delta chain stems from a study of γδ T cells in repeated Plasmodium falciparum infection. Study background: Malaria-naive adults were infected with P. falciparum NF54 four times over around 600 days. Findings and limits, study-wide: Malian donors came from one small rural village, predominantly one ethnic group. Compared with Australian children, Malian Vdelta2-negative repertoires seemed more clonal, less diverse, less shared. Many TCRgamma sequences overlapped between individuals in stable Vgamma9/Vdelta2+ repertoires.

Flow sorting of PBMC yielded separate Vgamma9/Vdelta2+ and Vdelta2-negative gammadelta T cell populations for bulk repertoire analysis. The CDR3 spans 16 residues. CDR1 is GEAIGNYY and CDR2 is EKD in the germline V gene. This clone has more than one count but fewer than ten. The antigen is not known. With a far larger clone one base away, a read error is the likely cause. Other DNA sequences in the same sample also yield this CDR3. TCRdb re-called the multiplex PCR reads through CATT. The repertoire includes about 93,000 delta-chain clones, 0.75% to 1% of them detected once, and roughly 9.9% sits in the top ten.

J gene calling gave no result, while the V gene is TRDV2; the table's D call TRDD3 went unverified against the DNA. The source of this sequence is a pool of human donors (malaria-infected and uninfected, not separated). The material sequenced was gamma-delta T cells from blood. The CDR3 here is CACDTVGDTEPDKLIF. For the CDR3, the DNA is TGTGCCTGTGACACCGTGGGGGATACGGAGCCCGATAAACTAATCTTT.